This record covers a single T cell receptor (beta chain). Its antigen remains unidentified. Base qualities are not at hand, and no much larger clone is one base apart. The cohort consisted of 600 or so healthy bone marrow donors. Cohort members were all nominally healthy when sampled, although unrecorded immune exposures were likely present. The donor was CMV seronegative and belonged to the group of around 400 seronegative cohort members. Every donor gave a peripheral blood sample, and the peripheral blood mononuclear cells from that sample were used for TCR beta sequencing. The Qiagen DNeasy Blood Extraction Kit was used to extract genomic DNA from the blood cell samples. V is reduced by 4 bases and J by 5 bases, leaving a spacing of 16 bases between them. From its cysteine to its phenylalanine, the CDR3 spans 15 amino acids. CDR3 DNA is the only sequence kept; it has 45 bases, read in frame from the first base. For CDR1 and CDR2, the germline V gene (reference sequence) lists WNHNN and SYGVQD.

Receptor amplification or capture employed the immunoSEQ multiplex PCR assay. For the multiplex PCR, a mixture combining 60 forward primers for TCR Vbeta segments and 13 reverse primers for TCR Jbeta segments was used. Amplification of the CDR3 region of rearranged TCR beta genes was performed with a multiplex PCR assay on genomic DNA. The amplified TCR beta libraries were sequenced on the Illumina HiSeq System as 87-base-pair reads. The published analysis was carried out like this. A later analysis tallied 75 million to 95 million unique TCR beta chains across the 666 repertoires, and about 12 million of those chains were shared by two or more donors. Raw reads were error-corrected and collapsed into unique sequences by a nearest-neighbor algorithm in which closely related sequences were merged to remove PCR and sequencing errors. To assign V, D and J gene segments, CDR3 sequences were aligned to IMGT reference sequences. For a sequence to be retained, at least a six-nucleotide match to both a V gene segment and a J gene segment was required. A rearrangement counted as productive if the CDR3 had no stop codons and remained in frame with V and J, and every other rearrangement counted as non-productive. CDR3 was defined by IMGT convention, running from the second conserved V-encoded cysteine to the conserved J-encoded phenylalanine. The earlier analysis of 500 to 650 of the donors excluded any sequence lacking an unambiguous match to a single V gene segment. In an earlier analysis of 587 of the donors, V segments were called functional above 56.7% productive rearrangements and were called segregating when the between-donor standard deviation exceeded 5%. A statistical classification framework was developed to diagnose cytomegalovirus status using the catalog of TCR beta chain sequences. In a later analysis, V and J genes were assigned by comparing TCR nucleotide sequences against IMGT/GENE-DB human TR gene sequences. In a later analysis, CDR3 sequences and most-parsimonious VDJ recombination scenarios were assigned using the TCRdist pipeline. A later analysis defined each TCR beta chain by its CDR3 amino acid sequence plus V-gene family, and excluded reads lacking a unique V-gene family. In a later analysis, 500 to 700 highly shared, low-generation-probability nucleotide sequences were removed to address suspected cross-contamination and a sequencing artifact. For each public chain, a later analysis derived a clonal expansion index from normalized ranks of inferred template counts within each repertoire. Generation probabilities in a later analysis came from a VDJ recombination model fitted to out-of-frame rearrangements, and those results were checked against IGoR. In a later analysis, TCR-TCR, TCR-HLA and TCR-CMV co-occurrence was scored with hypergeometric tests, and a repertoire-size bias correction was applied to TCR pairs. A later analysis estimated false discovery rates by permuting HLA or CMV assignments 20 times. In a later analysis, co-occurring TCRs were grouped using DBSCAN, and TCRdist sequence similarity was added for clustering within HLA-allele-positive subsets. Co-occurrence clustering excluded repertoires with fewer than 30,000 or more than 120,000 public chains, plus five with anomalous nucleotide sharing. TCRdb re-hosts the immuneACCESS table, in-frame sequences only. Its copies lack some clones; in the studies checked, an unresolved V gene accounts for under half of them, and the cause for the rest is not known. V and J calls plus clone size are reproduced from that table; the DNA served to infer D and trimming. In this sample the table shows 95,000 to 150,000 clones, 75% to 80% of which occur a single time. The top ten constitute 6.3% of the sample.

The data were taken from a study of cytomegalovirus exposure and HLA in healthy donors (dated by TCRdb to about 2017). About the investigation overall: In an earlier analysis of 587 of the donors, roughly 300 Gb of sequence data and some 120 million unique TCR beta sequences from about 190 million T cells were reported. Genome-wide SNP genotypes for about three fifths of the roughly 670 donors were used in a later genetic analysis, which treated that subset as a discovery cohort. In the later analysis, no new phenotypic data were used to find candidate immune exposures; instead, reliance was placed on TCR beta sequences and their occurrence across donors. The study aimed to test whether signatures of past pathogen exposure could be identified by cataloging public T cell receptors. A later analysis re-examined previously published TCR beta repertoires from about 700 donors and added high-resolution HLA genotyping to investigate patterns of TCR occurrence. The T cell repertoires of several hundred subjects were profiled by immunosequencing and related to cytomegalovirus serostatus. An early release covering roughly 600 HLA-typed donors comprised approximately 290 gigabases of sequencing data and some 79 million unique TCR sequences. Both class I and class II loci were covered by HLA typing, at four-digit resolution. All discovery cohort repertoires had been generated using a single sequencing platform. High-throughput TCR immunosequencing, statistical association of individual TCRs with disease status, and machine learning were combined to predict cytomegalovirus infection status. A separate validation cohort of 100 to 150 different subjects was used in addition to the 666-subject first cohort. Typing coverage differed by locus: A, B, C, DRB1 and DQB1 were typed in about 629-640 donors, DQA1 in 500 to 550, DPA1 in some 570, and DPB1 in roughly 470. Five DR-DQ haplotypes were treated as single units for association and clustering because of strong linkage in the cohort. On average, 235,054 unique TCR beta nucleotide sequences were sequenced per donor among a few hundred genotyped donors of the cohort, with approximately 18% of those sequences being non-productive. Alongside the repertoire data, information on donor age, sex, ethnicity and CMV serostatus was compiled. Among the approximately 420 genotyped donors, under 90% belonged to the genetic ancestry cluster associated with self-reported Caucasian donors. An earlier analysis of 587 of the donors applied high-throughput TCR beta sequencing to assess whether each TCR beta V gene segment acted as functional or pseudogenic. Here is what the overall study found, with its caveats: Most CMV-associated TCR beta chains appeared to be HLA-restricted in a later analysis, and the HLA associations seemed to be driven largely by CMV exposure. In an earlier analysis of approximately 590 of the donors, most TCR beta V segments appeared in productive rearrangements about 87% or about 30% of the time, broadly matching IMGT annotations. A further reported finding was that TCR beta sequences accurately predicted the HLA-A and HLA-B alleles for most subjects in the first cohort. Linkage disequilibrium might explain the correlated functional status among segregating V segments, but an unknown experimental factor could not be ruled out. According to a later analysis, TCR association rates differed among HLA loci, with DRB1 alleles showing the most associated TCRs and HLA-C alleles showing the fewest. In a later analysis, 15,000 to 20,000 TCR beta sequences were associated with specific HLA alleles at a false discovery rate of 0.05. Only TCR beta chains were sequenced in this cohort, and the absence of alpha or paired-chain data limited detectable features. Most TCR sequences were seen in very few donors, while some public TCRs were found in many individuals. According to a later analysis, parvovirus B19, influenza, CMV and Epstein-Barr virus appeared linked to several top co-occurrence clusters. Compared with the roughly 720-donor mean, donors in an Asian-associated ancestry cluster had fewer N-insertions in productive TCRs, according to a later genetic analysis. Strong co-occurrence of HLA alleles, especially DR and DQ, made assigning TCR associations to individual alleles difficult. In both the original and validation cohorts, the classifier was reported to diagnose cytomegalovirus status with high specificity and sensitivity. HLA typing was unavailable for some donors at each locus, so association tests used only the typed subset. In a later genetic analysis, a missense DCLRE1C variant was associated with V-gene and J-gene trimming of TCR beta chains, and the association was replicated in an independent cohort. A cluster of highly shared sequence variants was judged likely to be a technical artifact of the sequencing pipeline. In a later analysis, HLA-associated TCR beta chains showed more clonal expansion and lower generation probabilities than non-associated chains that were equally common. A few of the identified cytomegalovirus-associated TCR beta chains were confirmed in vitro to be specific for cytomegalovirus antigens. For the cohort, immune exposure information was limited to CMV serostatus. Presence/absence analyses assumed roughly uniform sequencing depth across donors, an assumption that may not hold. Because counts were too low, 15 to 20 rarely observed V segments, including chromosome 9 orphons, were left out of the earlier analysis of about 500 of the donors. The study gave a list of 150 to 200 TCR beta chains associated with cytomegalovirus. According to the authors, the approach could potentially be generalized to other disease states and immunological phenotypes. The 87-base-pair reads could not distinguish some IMGT-functional V segments, including TRBV6-2 and TRBV6-3, so those segments were excluded.

The V and J genes are TRBV10-1 and TRBJ2-3; TRBD2 is a weak D gene call, 7 bases matching. What was sequenced was PBMCs. This receptor was obtained from a woman aged 40 to 50 in good health and CMV-seronegative. Here is the DNA: TGCGCCAGCAGTGTGGCGACGGGGGGCAGAGATACGCAGTATTTT. This is translated as CASSVATGGRDTQYF.